The 3 T cell receptor beta chains listed next were all sequenced from one sample in a study of T cell responses to AZD1222 COVID-19 vaccine. The assay was immunoSEQ multiplex PCR, and TCRdb's table has in-frame clones only and misses some. The table records tens of thousands of clones, about nine tenths of them present only once. The sample consisted of peripheral blood, taken 28 days after the second AZD1222 dose. The receptors originated from an adult who received the AZD1222 COVID-19 vaccine.

This chain joins TRBV11-1 and TRBJ1-2, with a tentative D call TRBD1 (5 bases). Germline lookup yields CDR1 SGHAT and CDR2 FQDESV (reference sequence). The CDR3 consists of 15 residues. V was cut by 5 bases and J by 3 bases, with 16 bases left in between. This chain's CDR3 is CASSPRWGLYYGYTF. In nucleotides, the CDR3 is TGTGCCAGCAGCCCTCGATGGGGCCTTTACTATGGCTACACCTTC.

This sequence joins TRBV7-2 and TRBJ1-2, with a tentative D call TRBD1 (5 bases). The CDR3 is made up of 13 amino acids. Germline-derived CDR1 and CDR2 are SGHTA and FQGNSA. V was trimmed by 5 bases and J by 5 bases, leaving 12 bases between them. This CDR3 reads CASSQGRQYGYTF. CDR3 DNA: TGTGCCAGCAGCCAGGGTCGCCAATATGGCTACACCTTC.

This clone occurred once. The gene calls are TRBV6-2 or TRBV6-3 and TRBJ2-1; 7 bases align to TRBD1. Germline V gene data show CDR1 as MNHEY and CDR2 as SVGEGT. The CDR3 contains 15 residues. The J segment lost 0 bases and the V segment lost 6 bases, leaving 5 bases of the junction unmatched. CDR3 sequence reads: CASSPDRDSYNEQFF. The CDR3 DNA reads as TGTGCCAGCAGCCCAGACAGGGACTCCTACAATGAGCAGTTCTTC.